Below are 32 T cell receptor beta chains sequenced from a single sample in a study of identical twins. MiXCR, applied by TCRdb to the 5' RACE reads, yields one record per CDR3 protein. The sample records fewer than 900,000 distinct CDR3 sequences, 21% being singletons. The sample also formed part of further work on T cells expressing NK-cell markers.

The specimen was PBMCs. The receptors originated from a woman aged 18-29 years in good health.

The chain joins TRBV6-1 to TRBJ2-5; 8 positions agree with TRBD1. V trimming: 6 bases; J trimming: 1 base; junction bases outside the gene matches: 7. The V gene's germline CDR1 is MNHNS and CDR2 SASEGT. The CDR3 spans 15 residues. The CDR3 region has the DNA TGTGCCAGCAGAACGGACAGGGCGAGCCAAGAGACCCAGTACTTC. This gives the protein CASRTDRASQETQYF.

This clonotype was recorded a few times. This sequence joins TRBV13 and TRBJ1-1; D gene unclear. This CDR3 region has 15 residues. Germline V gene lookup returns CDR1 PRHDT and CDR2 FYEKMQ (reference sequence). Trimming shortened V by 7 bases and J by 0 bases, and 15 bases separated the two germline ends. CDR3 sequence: CASTRVRRMNTEAFF. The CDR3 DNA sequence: TGTGCCAGCACCCGGGTTCGTCGCATGAACACTGAAGCTTTCTTT.

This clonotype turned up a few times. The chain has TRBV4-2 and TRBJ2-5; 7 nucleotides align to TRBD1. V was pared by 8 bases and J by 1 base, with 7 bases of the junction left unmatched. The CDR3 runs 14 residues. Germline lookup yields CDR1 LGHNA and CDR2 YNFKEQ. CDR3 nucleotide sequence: TGTGCCAGCTCCGACAGGGCAGTCCAAGAGACCCAGTACTTC. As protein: CASSDRAVQETQYF.

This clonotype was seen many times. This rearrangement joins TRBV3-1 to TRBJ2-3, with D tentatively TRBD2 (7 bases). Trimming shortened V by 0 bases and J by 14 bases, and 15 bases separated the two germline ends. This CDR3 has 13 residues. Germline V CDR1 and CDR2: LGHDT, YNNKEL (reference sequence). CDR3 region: CASSQDLRGPVYF. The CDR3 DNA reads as TGTGCCAGCAGCCAAGATTTGCGGGGGCCCGTGTATTTT.

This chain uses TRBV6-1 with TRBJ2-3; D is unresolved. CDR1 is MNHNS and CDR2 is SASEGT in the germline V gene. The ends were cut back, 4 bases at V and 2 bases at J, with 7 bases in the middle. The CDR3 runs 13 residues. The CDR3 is CASSGAVTDTQYF. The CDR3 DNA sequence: TGTGCCAGCAGTGGGGCGGTCACAGATACGCAGTATTTT.

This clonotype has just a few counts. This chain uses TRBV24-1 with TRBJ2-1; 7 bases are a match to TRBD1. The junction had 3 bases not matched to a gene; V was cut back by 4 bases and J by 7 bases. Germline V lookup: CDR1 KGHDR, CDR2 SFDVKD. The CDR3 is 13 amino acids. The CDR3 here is CATSEPQGNEQFF. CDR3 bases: TGTGCCACCAGTGAACCACAGGGGAATGAGCAGTTCTTC.

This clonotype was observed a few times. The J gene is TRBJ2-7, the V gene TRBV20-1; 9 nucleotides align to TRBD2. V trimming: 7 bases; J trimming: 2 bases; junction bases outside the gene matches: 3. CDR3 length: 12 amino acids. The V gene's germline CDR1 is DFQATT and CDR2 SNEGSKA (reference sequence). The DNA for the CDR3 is TGCAGTGTTAAGCGGGAGGCCTACGAGCAGTACTTC. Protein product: CSVKREAYEQYF.

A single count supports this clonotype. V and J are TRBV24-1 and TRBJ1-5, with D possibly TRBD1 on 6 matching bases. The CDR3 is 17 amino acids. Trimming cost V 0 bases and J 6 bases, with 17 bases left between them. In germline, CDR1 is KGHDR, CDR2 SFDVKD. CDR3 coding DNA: TGTGCCACCAGTGATTTGCACCGGGGGGCGGGCGGTCAGCCCCAGCATTTT. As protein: CATSDLHRGAGGQPQHF.

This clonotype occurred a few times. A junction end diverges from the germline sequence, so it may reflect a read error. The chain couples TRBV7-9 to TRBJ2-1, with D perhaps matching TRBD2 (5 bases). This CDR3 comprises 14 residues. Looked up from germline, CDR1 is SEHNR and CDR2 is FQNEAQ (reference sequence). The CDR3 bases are TGTGCCAGCAGCCTAGCCGTCTTAACGAATGAGCAGTTCTTC. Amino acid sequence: CASSLAVLTNEQFF.

The CDR3 DNA is TGCAGTGCTAGAGATAGGACGGGGCTCCCAGATACGCAGTATTTT. Its protein is CSARDRTGLPDTQYF. V gene TRBV20-1 combines with J gene TRBJ2-3, with D perhaps TRBD1 or TRBD2 (5 bases each). Deletions cut 0 bases from V and 4 bases from J, with 14 bases between. Germline loops: CDR1 DFQATT, CDR2 SNEGSKA (reference sequence). This CDR3 has 15 amino acids.

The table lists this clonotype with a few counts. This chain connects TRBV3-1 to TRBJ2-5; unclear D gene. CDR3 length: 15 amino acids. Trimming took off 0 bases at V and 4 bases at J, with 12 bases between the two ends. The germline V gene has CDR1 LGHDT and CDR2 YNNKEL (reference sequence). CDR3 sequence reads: CASSQDFDPPETQYF. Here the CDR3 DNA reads TGTGCCAGCAGCCAAGATTTTGACCCCCCAGAGACCCAGTACTTC.

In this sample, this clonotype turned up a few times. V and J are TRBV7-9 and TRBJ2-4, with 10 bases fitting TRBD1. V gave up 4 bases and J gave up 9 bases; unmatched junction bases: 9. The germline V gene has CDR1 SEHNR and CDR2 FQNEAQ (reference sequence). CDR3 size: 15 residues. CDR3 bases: TGTGCCAGCAGCTCACGGCGGGACAGGGGCATCATTCAGTACTTC. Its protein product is CASSSRRDRGIIQYF.

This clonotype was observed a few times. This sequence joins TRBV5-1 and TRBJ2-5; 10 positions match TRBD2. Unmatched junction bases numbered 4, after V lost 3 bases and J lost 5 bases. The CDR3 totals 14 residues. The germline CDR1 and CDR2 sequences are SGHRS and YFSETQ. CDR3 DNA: TGCGCCAGCAGCTCGGAGGGACTAGCGGAGACCCAGTACTTC. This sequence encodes CASSSEGLAETQYF.

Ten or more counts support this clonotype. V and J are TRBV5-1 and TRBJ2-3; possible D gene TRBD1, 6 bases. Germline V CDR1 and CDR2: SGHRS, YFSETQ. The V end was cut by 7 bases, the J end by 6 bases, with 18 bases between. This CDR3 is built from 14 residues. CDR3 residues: CASSPGATTDTQYF. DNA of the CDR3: TGCGCCAGCTCCCCAGGGGCCACTACGGATACGCAGTATTTT.

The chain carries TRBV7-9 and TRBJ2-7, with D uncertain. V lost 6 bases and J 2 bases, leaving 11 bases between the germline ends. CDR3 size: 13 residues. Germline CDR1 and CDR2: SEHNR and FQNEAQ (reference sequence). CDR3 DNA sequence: TGTGCCAGCAGTTCGGACGTTGCCTACGAGCAGTACTTC. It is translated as CASSSDVAYEQYF.

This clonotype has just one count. The CDR3 DNA is TGCGCCAGCAGCCCGGGGACTAGCGTTATAGACGAGCAGTACTTC. Residues: CASSPGTSVIDEQYF. The chain couples TRBV5-1 to TRBJ2-7, with 10 bases that match TRBD2. V dropped 4 bases and J dropped 5; count of bases not matched to a gene: 9. Germline V gives CDR1 SGHRS, CDR2 YFSETQ. The CDR3 runs 15 residues.

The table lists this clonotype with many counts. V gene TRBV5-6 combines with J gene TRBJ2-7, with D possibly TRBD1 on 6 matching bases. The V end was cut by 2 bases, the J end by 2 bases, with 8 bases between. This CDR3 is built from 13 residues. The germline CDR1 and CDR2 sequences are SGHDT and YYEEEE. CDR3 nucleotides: TGTGCCAGCAGCTTTACAGGGCCCTACGAGCAGTACTTC. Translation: CASSFTGPYEQYF.

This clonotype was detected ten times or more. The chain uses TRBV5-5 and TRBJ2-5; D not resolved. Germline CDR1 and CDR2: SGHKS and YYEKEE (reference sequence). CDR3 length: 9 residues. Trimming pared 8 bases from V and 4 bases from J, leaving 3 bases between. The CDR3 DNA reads TGTGCCAGTATAGAGACCCAGTACTTC. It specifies CASIETQYF. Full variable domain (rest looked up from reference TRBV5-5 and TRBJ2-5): DAGVTQSPTHLIKTRGQQVTLRCSPISGHKSVSWYQQVLGQGPQFIFQYYEKEERGRGNFPDRFSARQFPNYSSELNVNALLLGDSALYLCASIETQYFGPGTRLLVL.

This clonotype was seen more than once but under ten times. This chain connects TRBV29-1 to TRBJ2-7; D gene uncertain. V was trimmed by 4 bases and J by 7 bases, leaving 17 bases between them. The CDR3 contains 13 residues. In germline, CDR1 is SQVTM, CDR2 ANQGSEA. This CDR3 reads CSVGSYSGVEQYF. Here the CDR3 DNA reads TGCAGCGTTGGCTCATACTCTGGGGTTGAGCAGTACTTC.

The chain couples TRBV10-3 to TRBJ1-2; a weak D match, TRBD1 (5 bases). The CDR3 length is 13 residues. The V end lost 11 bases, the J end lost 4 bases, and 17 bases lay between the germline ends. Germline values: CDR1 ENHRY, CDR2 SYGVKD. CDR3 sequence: CAVGDFGSYGYTF. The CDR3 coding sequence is TGTGCCGTCGGGGACTTCGGCAGCTATGGCTACACCTTC.

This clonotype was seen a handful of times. DNA of the CDR3: TGCAGTGCCCTCCGACCTTTCAGCTCCTACAATGAGCAGTTCTTC. Translating it yields CSALRPFSSYNEQFF. The chain links TRBV20-1 to TRBJ2-1; unclear D gene. The CDR3 extends over 15 amino acids. Germline V gene data show CDR1 as DFQATT and CDR2 as SNEGSKA (reference sequence). The V and J ends lost 6 bases and 0 bases respectively, with 15 bases between them.

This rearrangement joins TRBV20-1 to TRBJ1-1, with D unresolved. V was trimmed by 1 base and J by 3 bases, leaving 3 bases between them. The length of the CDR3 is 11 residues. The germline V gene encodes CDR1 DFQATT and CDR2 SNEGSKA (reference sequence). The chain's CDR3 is CSARAYTEAFF. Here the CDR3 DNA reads TGCAGTGCTAGAGCCTACACTGAAGCTTTCTTT.

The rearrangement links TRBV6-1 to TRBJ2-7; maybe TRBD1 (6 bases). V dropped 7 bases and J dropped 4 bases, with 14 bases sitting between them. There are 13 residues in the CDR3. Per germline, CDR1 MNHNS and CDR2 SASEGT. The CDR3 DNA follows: TGTGCCAGCATCCGTCAGGGGTCTTACGAGCAGTACTTC. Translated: CASIRQGSYEQYF.

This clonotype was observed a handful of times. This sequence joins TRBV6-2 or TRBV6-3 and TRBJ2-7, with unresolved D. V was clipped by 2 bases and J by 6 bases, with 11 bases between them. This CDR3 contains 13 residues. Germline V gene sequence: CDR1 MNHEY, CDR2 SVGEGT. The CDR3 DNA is TGTGCCAGCAGTTACACCGTTTGGAGCGAGCAGTACTTC. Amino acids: CASSYTVWSEQYF.

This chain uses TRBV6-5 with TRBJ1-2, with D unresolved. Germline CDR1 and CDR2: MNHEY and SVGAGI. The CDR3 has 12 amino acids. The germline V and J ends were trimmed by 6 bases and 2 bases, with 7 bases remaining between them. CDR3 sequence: CASSNTNYGYTF. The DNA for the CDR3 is TGTGCCAGCAGCAACACCAACTATGGCTACACCTTC.

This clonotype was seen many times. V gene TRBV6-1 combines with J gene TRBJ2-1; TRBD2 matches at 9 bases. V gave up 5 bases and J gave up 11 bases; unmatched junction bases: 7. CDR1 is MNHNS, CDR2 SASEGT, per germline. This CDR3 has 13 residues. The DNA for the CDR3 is TGTGCCAGCAGTCGGGTAGCGGGGGCAAAGCAGTTCTTC. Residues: CASSRVAGAKQFF.

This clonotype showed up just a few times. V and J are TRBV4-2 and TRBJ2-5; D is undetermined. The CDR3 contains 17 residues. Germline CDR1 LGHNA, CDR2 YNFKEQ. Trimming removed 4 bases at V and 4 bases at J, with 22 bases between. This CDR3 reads CASSPRYPPPSRETQYF. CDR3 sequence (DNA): TGTGCCAGCAGCCCCCGCTACCCACCACCGTCGCGAGAGACCCAGTACTTC.

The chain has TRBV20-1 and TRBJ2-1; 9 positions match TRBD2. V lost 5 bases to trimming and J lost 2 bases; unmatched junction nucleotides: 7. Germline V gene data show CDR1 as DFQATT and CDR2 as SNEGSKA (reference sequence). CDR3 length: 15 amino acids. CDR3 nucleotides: TGCAGTGCTCAGCCGCTAGCGGGGACCTACAATGAGCAGTTCTTC. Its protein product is CSAQPLAGTYNEQFF.

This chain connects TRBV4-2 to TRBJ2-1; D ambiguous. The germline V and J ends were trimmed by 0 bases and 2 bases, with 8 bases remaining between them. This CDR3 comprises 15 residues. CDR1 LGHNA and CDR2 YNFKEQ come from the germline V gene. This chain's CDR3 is CASSQDLHTYNEQFF. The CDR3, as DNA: TGTGCCAGCAGCCAAGATCTACACACCTACAATGAGCAGTTCTTC.

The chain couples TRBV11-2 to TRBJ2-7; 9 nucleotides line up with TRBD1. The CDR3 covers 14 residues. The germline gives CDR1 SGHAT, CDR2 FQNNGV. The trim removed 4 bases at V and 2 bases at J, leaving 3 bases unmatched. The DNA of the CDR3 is TGTGCCAGCAGCTATAGGACAGGGGCCTACGAGCAGTACTTC. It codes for CASSYRTGAYEQYF. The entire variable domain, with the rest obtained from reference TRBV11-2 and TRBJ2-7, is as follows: EAGVAQSPRYKIIEKRQSVAFWCNPISGHATLYWYQQILGQGPKLLIQFQNNGVVDDSQLPKDRFSAERLKGVDSTLKIQPAKLEDSAVYLCASSYRTGAYEQYFGPGTRLTVT.

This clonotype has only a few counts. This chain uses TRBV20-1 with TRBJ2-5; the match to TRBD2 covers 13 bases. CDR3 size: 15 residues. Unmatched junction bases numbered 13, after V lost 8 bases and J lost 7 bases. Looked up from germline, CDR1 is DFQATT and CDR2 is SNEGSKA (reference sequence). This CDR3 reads CSSTSLAGGTGTQYF. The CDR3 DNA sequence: TGCAGTTCGACCTCACTAGCGGGAGGGACGGGGACCCAGTACTTC.

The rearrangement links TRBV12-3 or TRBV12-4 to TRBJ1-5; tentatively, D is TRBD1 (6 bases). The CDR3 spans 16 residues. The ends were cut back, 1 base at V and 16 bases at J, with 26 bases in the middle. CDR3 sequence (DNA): TGTGCCAGCAGTTTAGGCCAGGGAGTACAACAGGGATTAATCCATTTT. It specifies CASSLGQGVQQGLIHF.